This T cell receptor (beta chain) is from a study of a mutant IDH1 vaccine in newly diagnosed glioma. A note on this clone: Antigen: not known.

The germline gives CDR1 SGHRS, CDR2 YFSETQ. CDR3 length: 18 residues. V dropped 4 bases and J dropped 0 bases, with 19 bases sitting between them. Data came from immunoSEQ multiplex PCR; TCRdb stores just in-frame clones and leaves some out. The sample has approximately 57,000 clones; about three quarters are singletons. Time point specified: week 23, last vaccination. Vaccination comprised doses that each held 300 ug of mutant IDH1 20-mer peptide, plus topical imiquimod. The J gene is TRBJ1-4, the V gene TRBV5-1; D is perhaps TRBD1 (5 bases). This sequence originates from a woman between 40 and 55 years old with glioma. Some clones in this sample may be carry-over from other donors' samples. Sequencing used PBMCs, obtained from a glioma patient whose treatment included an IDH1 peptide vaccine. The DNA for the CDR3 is TGCGCCAGCAGCCCCGGGACCCGTATTACTGCAACTAATGAAAAACTGTTTTTT. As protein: CASSPGTRITATNEKLFF. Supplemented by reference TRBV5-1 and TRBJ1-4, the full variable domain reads KAGVTQTPRYLIKTRGQQVTLSCSPISGHRSVSWYQQTPGQGLQFLFEYFSETQRNKGNFPGRFSGRQFSNSRSEMNVSTLELGDSALYLCASSPGTRITATNEKLFFGSGTQLSVL.